This TCR beta chain was identified during a study of long-term antiretroviral therapy in people with HIV. For this clone: Antigen unknown.

Runs used v3.0 of the immunoSEQ assay and were done at survey level. Assay used: immunoSEQ multiplex PCR; TCRdb lists only in-frame clones, some missing. The sample records about 22,000 clones, just over 85% being singletons. CDR1 SGHRS and CDR2 YFSETQ come from the germline V gene. V was shortened by 4 bases and J by 0 bases, with 13 bases between the two germline ends. This CDR3 contains 15 residues. Study conclusions and caveats: Relative to control repertoires, HIV repertoires exhibited narrower CDR3 length ranges.

No donor had fewer than one pre-ART PBMC sample or fewer than two post-ART PBMC samples. It was in the United States that all participants with HIV were treated. This sequence joins TRBV5-1 and TRBJ1-1; D is unresolved. The source was unsorted PBMCs, collected 1.8 years before starting antiretroviral therapy. The sequence came from a woman aged 25 to 39 with HIV. The DNA for the CDR3 is TGCGCCAGCAGCCCCTCGGCCGGGGTGAACACTGAAGCTTTCTTT. Encoded protein: CASSPSAGVNTEAFF.